One and the same sample provided the 15 T cell receptor beta chains below, sequenced in a study of cytomegalovirus exposure and HLA in healthy donors. PCR primers comprised 60 Vbeta and 13 Jbeta primers. Sequencing used immunoSEQ multiplex PCR; TCRdb keeps in-frame clones, though not all of them. The data show 95,000 to 110,000 clones, 60% to 80% seen once. The sequencing input was PBMCs. The origin of the receptors is a man aged 55 to 70 in good health and CMV-seropositive.

The rearrangement joins TRBV5-1 to TRBJ1-1, with unresolved D. From germline, CDR1 is SGHRS and CDR2 YFSETQ. This CDR3 comprises 11 residues. V was trimmed by 4 bases and J by 4 bases, leaving 5 bases between them. In DNA form, the CDR3 reads TGCGCCAGCAGCGCCGGCACTGAAGCTTTCTTT. It specifies CASSAGTEAFF. The full variable domain, rest sourced from reference TRBV5-1 and TRBJ1-1, is KAGVTQTPRYLIKTRGQQVTLSCSPISGHRSVSWYQQTPGQGLQFLFEYFSETQRNKGNFPGRFSGRQFSNSRSEMNVSTLELGDSALYLCASSAGTEAFFGQGTRLTVV.

This clone was recorded a few times. The chain combines TRBV28 with TRBJ2-3; 9 positions agree with TRBD2. This CDR3 has 18 residues. Germline V CDR1 and CDR2: MDHEN, SYDVKM. The ends lost 6 bases at V and 2 bases at J; junction bases unmatched: 15. In DNA, the CDR3 is TGTGCCAGCAGCTACCGGAGGGCTAGCGGGGCCGTCACAGATACGCAGTATTTT. It codes for CASSYRRASGAVTDTQYF.

This chain connects TRBV7-8 to TRBJ2-5, with 14 positions matching TRBD2. The ends lost 6 bases at V and 6 bases at J; junction bases unmatched: 15. CDR3 length: 18 amino acids. Germline CDR1 and CDR2: SGHVS and FQNEAQ. Written as DNA, the CDR3 is TGTGCCAGCAGACTAGGGGACAGGAGGACTAGCGGGGGGAAGACCCAGTACTTC. Translating gives CASRLGDRRTSGGKTQYF.

This clone showed up many times. The V call is TRBV9, the J call TRBJ2-2, with TRBD2 identical over 13 bases. In germline, CDR1 is SGDLS, CDR2 YYNGEE. The length of the CDR3 is 17 residues. V was pared by 3 bases and J by 16 bases, with 18 bases of the junction left unmatched. As DNA, the CDR3 is TGTGCCAGCAGCGCCATCCCGGGACTAGCGGGGCCCGGGGACCAGTTTTTT. Translation: CASSAIPGLAGPGDQFF.

This clone turned up a few times. This rearrangement joins TRBV6-5 to TRBJ1-5; TRBD1 matches at 7 bases. The CDR3 has 14 amino acids. V trimming: 5 bases; J trimming: 4 bases; junction bases outside the gene matches: 5. Germline CDR1 MNHEY, CDR2 SVGAGI. Here the CDR3 reads CASSPNRGNQPQHF. The CDR3 bases are TGTGCCAGCAGTCCAAACAGGGGAAATCAGCCCCAGCATTTT.

This clone has a handful of counts. V usage is TRBV4-2 and J usage is TRBJ2-5, with D possibly TRBD2 on 6 matching bases. Germline V CDR1 and CDR2: LGHNA, YNFKEQ. The CDR3 covers 15 residues. Trimming cost V 0 bases and J 4 bases, with 12 bases left between them. The CDR3 DNA follows: TGTGCCAGCAGCCAAGATCGTGGAGGGCCAGAGACCCAGTACTTC. It is translated as CASSQDRGGPETQYF.

The CDR3 loop is CASGFSTGTVNSPLHF. CDR3 DNA sequence: TGTGCTAGTGGTTTCTCCACCGGGACAGTAAATTCACCCCTCCACTTT. The chain links TRBV12-5 to TRBJ1-6; 7 bases line up with TRBD1. The CDR3 consists of 16 residues. Germline-derived CDR1 and CDR2 are LGHNT and FRNRAP. With 3 bases clipped from V and 7 bases from J, the junction kept 9 bases outside the gene matches.

This chain links TRBV11-2 with TRBJ2-2, with D perhaps matching TRBD1 (5 bases). Germline loops: CDR1 SGHAT, CDR2 FQNNGV. Deletions cut 3 bases from V and 2 bases from J, with 7 bases between. This CDR3 is 14 amino acids long. The CDR3 spells CASSFDRNTGELFF. In DNA, the CDR3 is TGTGCCAGCAGCTTTGACAGAAACACCGGGGAGCTGTTTTTT.

The CDR3 spells CASSWGPTRNEQFF. CDR3 sequence (DNA): TGTGCCAGCAGCTGGGGCCCCACCAGGAATGAGCAGTTCTTC. This chain links TRBV16 with TRBJ2-1; tentatively, D is TRBD1 (5 bases). CDR1 and CDR2 from the germline V gene are KGHSY and FQNENV. The V end lost 5 bases, the J end lost 7 bases, and 15 bases lay between the germline ends. This CDR3 is built from 14 residues.

The V gene is TRBV19, the J gene TRBJ2-7; TRBD1 is a possible D gene (6 bases). This CDR3 is built from 15 residues. Germline V CDR1 and CDR2: LNHDA, SQIVND (reference sequence). Trimming removed 6 bases from V and 1 base from J, with 16 bases in between. This CDR3 is CASSPGVRLSYEQYF. CDR3 bases: TGTGCCAGTAGCCCAGGGGTTCGGCTTTCCTACGAGCAGTACTTC.

This clone has a handful of counts. V and J are TRBV4-2 and TRBJ1-1, with TRBD1 as a possible D gene (5 bases). Germline V gene lookup returns CDR1 LGHNA and CDR2 YNFKEQ. This CDR3 comprises 15 residues. Trimming took off 3 bases at V and 0 bases at J, with 11 bases between the two ends. The CDR3 sequence is CASSHRPGMNTEAFF. In DNA form, the CDR3 reads TGTGCCAGCAGCCACCGGCCAGGGATGAACACTGAAGCTTTCTTT.

The chain links TRBV7-2 to TRBJ1-2; TRBD1 matches 8 bases. This CDR3 has 13 residues. The junction had 3 bases not matched to a gene; V was cut back by 5 bases and J by 4 bases. In germline, CDR1 is SGHTA, CDR2 FQGNSA. The CDR3 protein is CASSQDRAYGYTF. In DNA form, the CDR3 reads TGTGCCAGCAGCCAGGACAGGGCCTATGGCTACACCTTC. Full variable domain (missing parts from reference TRBV7-2 and TRBJ1-2): GAGVSQSPSNKVTEKGKDVELRCDPISGHTALYWYRQSLGQGLEFLIYFQGNSAPDKSGLPSDRFSAERTGGSVSTLTIQRTQQEDSAVYLCASSQDRAYGYTFGSGTRLTVV.

V gene TRBV29-1 combines with J gene TRBJ1-4; D unclear. Looked up from germline, CDR1 is SQVTM and CDR2 is ANQGSEA. The CDR3 length is 14 residues. Trimming took 6 bases from V and 8 from J, leaving 19 bases between them. DNA of the CDR3: TGCAGCGTATCCGAACTGTACTGGGAGGAAAAACTGTTTTTT. Its translation: CSVSELYWEEKLFF.

As for this clone: Other DNA sequences in the same sample also yield this CDR3. This chain joins TRBV5-1 and TRBJ1-1; TRBD1 matches 8 bases. This CDR3 comprises 14 residues. V shed 2 bases, J shed 2 bases, and the junction held 2 bases outside the gene matches. Germline lookup yields CDR1 SGHRS and CDR2 YFSETQ. The CDR3 nucleotides are TGCGCCAGCAGCTTTCAGGGGGCAAACACTGAAGCTTTCTTT. This translates into CASSFQGANTEAFF.

V is TRBV28 and J is TRBJ1-2, with unresolved D. This CDR3 has 15 residues. The germline CDR1 and CDR2 sequences are MDHEN and SYDVKM. Trimming pared 5 bases from V and 3 bases from J, leaving 16 bases between. The CDR3 loop reads CASSIPEGSHYGYTF. Written as DNA, the CDR3 is TGTGCCAGCAGTATCCCCGAGGGATCTCACTATGGCTACACCTTC.